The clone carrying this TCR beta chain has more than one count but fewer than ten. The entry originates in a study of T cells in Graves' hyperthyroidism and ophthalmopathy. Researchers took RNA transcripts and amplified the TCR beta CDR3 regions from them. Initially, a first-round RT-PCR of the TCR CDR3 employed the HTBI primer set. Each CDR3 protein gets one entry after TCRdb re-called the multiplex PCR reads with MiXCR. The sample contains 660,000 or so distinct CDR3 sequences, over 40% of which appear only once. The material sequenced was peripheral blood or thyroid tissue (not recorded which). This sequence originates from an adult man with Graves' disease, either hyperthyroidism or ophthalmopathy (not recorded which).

For the CDR3, the DNA is TGTGCCAGCAGTTTGAGGTCCTTAGGGCCCCAGCATTTT. Translating it yields CASSLRSLGPQHF. The V call is TRBV28, the J call TRBJ1-5; no reliable D call. This CDR3 contains 13 residues. The V gene's germline CDR1 is MDHEN and CDR2 SYDVKM. Trimming removed 3 bases from V and 9 bases from J, with 12 bases in between. The variable domain in full, with the rest retrieved from reference TRBV28 and TRBJ1-5, is DVKVTQSSRYLVKRTGEKVFLECVQDMDHENMFWYRQDPGLGLRLIYFSYDVKMKEKGDIPEGYSVSREKKERFSLILESASTNQTSMYLCASSLRSLGPQHFGDGTRLSIL.